What follows are 15 T cell receptor beta chains derived from one specimen sequenced in a study of control samples from healthy donors and cancer patients. The table came from immunoSEQ multiplex PCR; TCRdb's copy has only in-frame clones and leaves some out. The repertoire holds 25,000 to 30,000 clones, with around nine tenths as singletons. The sequencing sample was made of PBMCs. These receptors came from a woman aged 40 to 55 with lung cancer.

CDR3 DNA: TGTGCCAGCAGCTTAAGTCCCCCGGTTCTCTACTACGAGCAGTACTTC. This translates into CASSLSPPVLYYEQYF. V is TRBV7-8 and J is TRBJ2-7; no clear D gene. Per the germline V gene, CDR1 is SGHVS and CDR2 is FQNEAQ. V lost 2 bases and J 3 bases, leaving 17 bases between the germline ends. The CDR3 loop spans 16 amino acids. The entire variable domain, with the rest obtained from reference TRBV7-8 and TRBJ2-7, is as follows: GAGVSQSPRYKVAKRGQDVALRCDPISGHVSLFWYQQALGQGPEFLTYFQNEAQLDKSGLPSDRFFAERPEGSVSTLKIQRTQQEDSAVYLCASSLSPPVLYYEQYFGPGTRLTVT.

The V and J genes are TRBV5-8 and TRBJ1-2; no reliable D call. Trimming pared 5 bases from V and 12 bases from J, leaving 11 bases between. Germline values: CDR1 SGHTS, CDR2 YDEGEE. This CDR3 is built from 10 residues. CDR3 loop: CASSSLQDTF. The CDR3 bases are TGTGCCAGCAGTTCCCTACAAGACACCTTC.

The DNA of the CDR3 is TGTGCCAGCAGTGAACAGCGGGGGGGCCCGGAGACCCAGTACTTC. Its protein product is CASSEQRGGPETQYF. The V and J genes are TRBV6-4 and TRBJ2-5, with 10 bases fitting TRBD2. With 3 bases clipped from V and 5 bases from J, the junction kept 6 bases outside the gene matches. The CDR3 consists of 15 residues. Germline values: CDR1 MRHNA, CDR2 SNTAGT.

This chain connects TRBV27 to TRBJ2-5; D unclear. The V end was cut by 6 bases, the J end by 5 bases, with 7 bases between. The CDR3 contains 11 residues. CDR1 is MNHEY, CDR2 SMNVEV, per germline (reference sequence). CDR3 DNA sequence: TGTGCCAGCAGGTGGCGGGAGACCCAGTACTTC. It codes for CASRWRETQYF.

This clone has a handful of counts. The chain is built from TRBV25-1 and TRBJ2-3; D might be TRBD1 (5 bases). CDR1 MGHDK and CDR2 SYGVNS come from the germline V gene. V lost 2 bases, J lost 2 bases, and 11 bases lay in between. The CDR3 loop spans 15 amino acids. For the CDR3, the DNA is TGTGCCAGCAGTGAAGGTGCAGGGCACACAGATACGCAGTATTTT. Translation gives CASSEGAGHTDTQYF.

The J gene is TRBJ2-3, the V gene TRBV6-4; 10 bases align to TRBD2. Per the germline V gene, CDR1 is MRHNA and CDR2 is SNTAGT. There are 14 residues in the CDR3. Trimming at V came to 4 bases and at J to 4 bases, leaving 2 bases not matched to a gene. CDR3 bases: TGTGCCAGCAGTGCTAGCGGGGGCGCAGATACGCAGTATTTT. This gives the protein CASSASGGADTQYF.

The gene calls are TRBV7-2 and TRBJ2-3; a weak D match, TRBD2 (7 bases). Germline V gene sequence: CDR1 SGHTA, CDR2 FQGNSA. This CDR3 contains 15 residues. Trimming left V 2 bases short and J 2 bases short, with 11 bases between. This CDR3 reads CASSLRGGATDTQYF. The CDR3 DNA follows: TGTGCCAGCAGCTTAAGAGGGGGGGCCACAGATACGCAGTATTTT. The full variable domain, with the rest looked up from reference TRBV7-2 and TRBJ2-3, is GAGVSQSPSNKVTEKGKDVELRCDPISGHTALYWYRQSLGQGLEFLIYFQGNSAPDKSGLPSDRFSAERTGGSVSTLTIQRTQQEDSAVYLCASSLRGGATDTQYFGPGTRLTVL.

The rearrangement links TRBV3-1 (or the pseudogene TRBV3-2) to TRBJ2-6; D gene unclear. V was clipped by 0 bases and J by 11 bases, with 17 bases between them. CDR1 LGHDT and CDR2 YNNKEL come from the germline V gene (reference sequence). The CDR3 contains 16 residues. The CDR3 DNA follows: TGTGCCAGCAGCCAAGATTTGACATGGTCTTTTGACGTCCTGACTTTC. This sequence encodes CASSQDLTWSFDVLTF.

The chain joins TRBV6-5 to TRBJ2-5, with TRBD1 matching 8 bases. Losses at the gene ends were 7 bases for V and 6 bases for J; bases not matched to a gene: 10. The CDR3 has 14 residues. Germline CDR1 is MNHEY and CDR2 is SVGAGI. CDR3 bases: TGTGCCAGCACAAAGGACAGGGCGGGAAAGACCCAGTACTTC. Translating gives CASTKDRAGKTQYF.

The rearrangement links TRBV7-9 to TRBJ1-6; D possibly corresponds to TRBD1 (5 bases). The CDR3 runs 16 residues. Deletions cut 5 bases from V and 8 bases from J, with 19 bases between. Germline lookup yields CDR1 SEHNR and CDR2 FQNEAQ (reference sequence). The CDR3 coding sequence is TGTGCCAGCAGCCGTCGACCCGAGGGGTGGGATTCACCCCTCCACTTT. This gives the protein CASSRRPEGWDSPLHF. Full variable domain (outside the CDR3, taken from reference TRBV7-9 and TRBJ1-6): DTGVSQNPRHKITKRGQNVTFRCDPISEHNRLYWYRQTLGQGPEFLTYFQNEAQLEKSRLLSDRFSAERPKGSFSTLEIQRTEQGDSAMYLCASSRRPEGWDSPLHFGNGTRLTVT.

J is TRBJ2-7 and V is TRBV27, with D tentatively TRBD1 (6 bases). V dropped 6 bases and J dropped 2 bases, with 20 bases sitting between them. Germline values: CDR1 MNHEY, CDR2 SMNVEV (reference sequence). There are 16 residues in the CDR3. Here the CDR3 reads CASSPGVGDTPYEQYF. For the CDR3, the DNA is TGTGCCAGCAGCCCAGGAGTAGGGGACACTCCCTACGAGCAGTACTTC.

V is TRBV27 and J is TRBJ1-2, with 9 bases fitting TRBD1. Per germline, CDR1 MNHEY and CDR2 SMNVEV (reference sequence). V lost 3 bases to trimming and J lost 1 base; unmatched junction nucleotides: 9. This CDR3 has 17 amino acids. The CDR3 region is CASSFLEGTGSNYGYTF. Here the CDR3 DNA reads TGTGCCAGCAGTTTCCTCGAAGGGACAGGGAGTAACTATGGCTACACCTTC.

The chain employs TRBV4-1 and TRBJ1-6; 7 bases fit TRBD1. This CDR3 has 17 amino acids. CDR1 MGHRA and CDR2 YSYEKL come from the germline V gene. Losses at the gene ends were 1 base for V and 4 bases for J; bases not matched to a gene: 7. The DNA for the CDR3 is TGCGCCAGCAGCCAAGTGGGACAGAGCCCATATAATTCACCCCTCCACTTT. Its protein is CASSQVGQSPYNSPLHF.

The chain combines TRBV24-1 with TRBJ2-2, with 9 nucleotides matching TRBD1. The V and J ends lost 2 bases and 3 bases, in that order; junction bases with no gene match: 3. The CDR3 is made up of 16 amino acids. CDR1 is KGHDR and CDR2 is SFDVKD in the germline V gene. CDR3 residues: CATSDSDRGYTGELFF. The DNA for the CDR3 is TGTGCCACCAGTGATTCCGACAGGGGGTACACCGGGGAGCTGTTTTTT.

The rearrangement links TRBV5-1 to TRBJ2-2, with 9 nucleotides matching TRBD2. The CDR3 length is 16 residues. Trimming at V came to 0 bases and at J to 7 bases, leaving 7 bases not matched to a gene. Germline V gene lookup returns CDR1 SGHRS and CDR2 YFSETQ. DNA of the CDR3: TGCGCCAGCAGCTTGGGGCTAGCGGGGAAGGACGGGGAGCTGTTTTTT. This translates into CASSLGLAGKDGELFF.